The next 25 T cell receptor beta chains were all read from a single sample in a study of shared clonotypes between healthy human individuals. The naive CD8 population came from CD45RO-negative cells selected for CCR7, without terminally differentiated effector memory CD45RA+ cells. Sequencing was performed with immunoSEQ multiplex PCR; in TCRdb, only in-frame clones are kept and a portion is missing. The table has 550,000 to 750,000 clones, roughly 96% seen once. Sample: naive CD8+ T cells sorted from blood. The receptors derive from a woman under 40 in good health.

The gene calls are TRBV7-8 and TRBJ1-1; 8 nucleotides agree with TRBD1. With 5 bases clipped from V and 5 bases from J, the junction kept 10 bases outside the gene matches. Germline V gene data show CDR1 as SGHVS and CDR2 as FQNEAQ. There are 15 residues in the CDR3. CDR3 amino acids: CASSLYRDRITEAFF. The CDR3 DNA is TGTGCCAGCAGCCTGTACCGGGACAGGATTACTGAAGCTTTCTTT.

Worth noting for this clone: Additional DNA sequences in this sample encode the identical CDR3. The chain uses TRBV27 and TRBJ1-5; weak D call: TRBD1 (5 bases). Trimming removed 6 bases at V and 0 bases at J, with 9 bases between. Germline CDR1 MNHEY, CDR2 SMNVEV (reference sequence). The CDR3 extends over 14 amino acids. DNA for the CDR3: TGTGCCAGCAGGACAACAGGTAGCAATCAGCCCCAGCATTTT. Residues: CASRTTGSNQPQHF.

This clone was found once. This sequence joins TRBV27 and TRBJ2-5; TRBD2 agrees at 8 bases. V shed 6 bases and J 5 bases; nucleotides not matched to a gene: 8. The CDR3 is 14 amino acids. Germline assignment: CDR1 MNHEY and CDR2 SMNVEV (reference sequence). The CDR3 reads CASRPGGAGETQYF. In DNA form, the CDR3 reads TGTGCCAGCAGACCGGGGGGGGCAGGGGAGACCCAGTACTTC.

The genes are TRBV13 and TRBJ2-6; perhaps D is TRBD1 or TRBD2 (5 bases each). The germline CDR1 and CDR2 sequences are PRHDT and FYEKMQ (reference sequence). Between the trimmed V and J ends, which lost 4 bases and 4 bases, there was a span of 14 bases. The CDR3 consists of 16 residues. CDR3 region: CASSYWGNTGANVLTF. CDR3 DNA: TGTGCCAGCAGCTACTGGGGGAATACAGGGGCCAACGTCCTGACTTTC.

The chain employs TRBV27 and TRBJ2-2, with 14 positions matching TRBD2. Germline values: CDR1 MNHEY, CDR2 SMNVEV (reference sequence). V lost 4 bases to trimming and J lost 3 bases; unmatched junction nucleotides: 13. This CDR3 is built from 20 residues. The CDR3 coding sequence is TGTGCCAGCAGTTCGCCCGGGACTAGCGGGAGTAGTGGTTACACCGGGGAGCTGTTTTTT. This codes for CASSSPGTSGSSGYTGELFF.

This clone was counted once. The J gene is TRBJ1-4, the V gene TRBV5-6; D gene ambiguous. CDR1 and CDR2 from the germline V gene are SGHDT and YYEEEE. Trimming removed 2 bases from V and 0 bases from J, with 5 bases in between. The CDR3 sequence is 14 residues long. The CDR3 is CASSFDSTNEKLFF. In nucleotides, the CDR3 is TGTGCCAGCAGCTTCGATTCAACTAATGAAAAACTGTTTTTT.

In this sample, this clone turned up once. The chain joins TRBV9 to TRBJ2-7; TRBD1 matches 7 bases. The J segment lost 0 bases and the V segment lost 4 bases, leaving 7 bases of the junction unmatched. Germline lookup yields CDR1 SGDLS and CDR2 YYNGEE. The CDR3 extends over 15 amino acids. The CDR3 nucleotides are TGTGCCAGCAGCTCGGGACAGTGGAGCTCCTACGAGCAGTACTTC. Its translation is CASSSGQWSSYEQYF. The variable domain in full, completed from reference TRBV9 and TRBJ2-7, reads DSGVTQTPKHLITATGQRVTLRCSPRSGDLSVYWYQQSLDQGLQFLIQYYNGEERAKGNILERFSAQQFPDLHSELNLSSLELGDSALYFCASSSGQWSSYEQYFGPGTRLTVT.

This chain uses TRBV7-9 with TRBJ2-5; 13 nucleotides line up with TRBD2. J was trimmed by 5 bases and V by 4 bases; bases with no gene match: 13. Germline assignment: CDR1 SEHNR and CDR2 FQNEAQ (reference sequence). The CDR3 contains 18 residues. The CDR3 sequence is CASSSPLAGGPAGETQYF. Written as DNA, the CDR3 is TGTGCCAGCAGCTCCCCACTAGCGGGAGGGCCCGCGGGGGAGACCCAGTACTTC.

This chain links TRBV14 with TRBJ2-7; D uncertain. In germline, CDR1 is SGHDN, CDR2 FVKESK. The length of the CDR3 is 17 residues. V was pared by 4 bases and J by 1 base, with 20 bases between. CDR3 in amino acids: CASSPRVTNLYSYEQYF. CDR3 coding DNA: TGTGCCAGCAGCCCCCGAGTGACGAACCTATATTCCTACGAGCAGTACTTC. Full variable domain (rest looked up from reference TRBV14 and TRBJ2-7): EAGVTQFPSHSVIEKGQTVTLRCDPISGHDNLYWYRRVMGKEIKFLLHFVKESKQDESGMPNNRFLAERTGGTYSTLKVQPAELEDSGVYFCASSPRVTNLYSYEQYFGPGTRLTVT.

The J gene is TRBJ1-5, the V gene TRBV5-6, with TRBD1 identical over 9 bases. Germline V lookup: CDR1 SGHDT, CDR2 YYEEEE. The CDR3 loop spans 14 amino acids. V gave up 4 bases and J gave up 4 bases; unmatched junction bases: 3. CDR3 in DNA: TGTGCCAGCAGCCATGGACAGGGGAATCAGCCCCAGCATTTT. Translation: CASSHGQGNQPQHF.

The rearrangement links TRBV27 to TRBJ1-2; maybe TRBD1 (6 bases). The CDR3 runs 16 residues. V shed 10 bases and J shed 0 bases, with 21 bases lying between them. CDR1 and CDR2 (germline): MNHEY, SMNVEV (reference sequence). DNA of the CDR3: TGTGCCACCCTGGCCCGGGACACCTTCGCTAACTATGGCTACACCTTC. Protein: CATLARDTFANYGYTF.

This sequence joins TRBV4-1 and TRBJ2-7; 11 bases are shared with TRBD2. Per germline, CDR1 MGHRA and CDR2 YSYEKL. Trimming cost V 3 bases and J 5 bases; bases outside gene matches: 6. The CDR3 has 15 residues. CDR3 sequence reads: CASSQNLAGGDEQYF. The CDR3 DNA reads as TGCGCCAGCAGCCAGAATCTAGCGGGAGGCGACGAGCAGTACTTC.

The chain is built from TRBV10-3 and TRBJ2-2; tentatively, D is TRBD1 or TRBD2 (5 bases each). The CDR3 totals 14 residues. V was trimmed by 1 base and J by 2 bases, leaving 5 bases between them. Germline V lookup: CDR1 ENHRY, CDR2 SYGVKD. The chain's CDR3 is CAISEWDNTGELFF. CDR3 DNA: TGTGCCATCAGTGAGTGGGACAACACCGGGGAGCTGTTTTTT.

On this clone itself: Other DNA sequences in this sample translate to the same CDR3. J is TRBJ2-1 and V is TRBV5-4; D call uncertain. V shed 4 bases and J shed 6 bases, with 5 bases lying between them. The germline gives CDR1 SGHNT, CDR2 YYREEE (reference sequence). CDR3 length: 11 amino acids. Here the CDR3 DNA reads TGTGCCAGCAGCACTATCAATGAGCAGTTCTTC. Translation gives CASSTINEQFF.

The rearrangement uses TRBV28 and TRBJ2-1; D remains unclear. V lost 1 base to trimming and J lost 7 bases, with 11 bases between them. CDR3 size: 14 residues. The germline V gene has CDR1 MDHEN and CDR2 SYDVKM. The CDR3, as DNA: TGTGCCAGCAGTTTATTCGGCGGCGCGAATGAGCAGTTCTTC. Translating it yields CASSLFGGANEQFF. The complete variable domain, with remaining parts taken from reference TRBV28 and TRBJ2-1, reads DVKVTQSSRYLVKRTGEKVFLECVQDMDHENMFWYRQDPGLGLRLIYFSYDVKMKEKGDIPEGYSVSREKKERFSLILESASTNQTSMYLCASSLFGGANEQFFGPGTRLTVL.

The J gene is TRBJ2-7, the V gene TRBV6-5; 9 bases line up with TRBD1. Germline CDR1 MNHEY, CDR2 SVGAGI. This CDR3 region has 12 residues. V dropped 6 bases and J dropped 6; count of bases not matched to a gene: 3. The chain's CDR3 is CASSGTGSEQYF. Here the CDR3 DNA reads TGTGCCAGCAGCGGGACAGGGAGCGAGCAGTACTTC.

This chain joins TRBV6-5 and TRBJ1-1; D gene ambiguous. Looked up from germline, CDR1 is MNHEY and CDR2 is SVGAGI. The V gene lost 5 bases and the J gene lost 7 bases, with 17 bases spanning the gap. The CDR3 runs to 14 residues. Here the CDR3 reads CASSKTVMVVEAFF. The CDR3 coding sequence is TGTGCCAGCAGTAAGACGGTTATGGTGGTTGAAGCTTTCTTT.

This clone was found once. J is TRBJ1-1 and V is TRBV6-6, with unresolved D. The length of the CDR3 is 14 residues. Per germline, CDR1 MNHNY and CDR2 SVGAGI (reference sequence). V dropped 7 bases and J dropped 4 bases, with 16 bases sitting between them. CDR3 bases: TGTGCCAGCACCCAACGGGGTGGGGTCACTGAAGCTTTCTTT. It codes for CASTQRGGVTEAFF.

This clone was recorded once. Other DNA sequences within the sample encode an identical CDR3. The J gene is TRBJ2-7, the V gene TRBV7-8; the D gene is possibly TRBD2 (5 bases). CDR3 length equals 13 residues. Trimming removed 5 bases from V and 3 bases from J, with 11 bases in between. Per germline, CDR1 SGHVS and CDR2 FQNEAQ. CDR3 nucleotide sequence: TGTGCCAGCAGCCCCGGCCGGGGCTACGAGCAGTACTTC. This translates into CASSPGRGYEQYF. Supplemented by reference TRBV7-8 and TRBJ2-7, the full variable domain reads GAGVSQSPRYKVAKRGQDVALRCDPISGHVSLFWYQQALGQGPEFLTYFQNEAQLDKSGLPSDRFFAERPEGSVSTLKIQRTQQEDSAVYLCASSPGRGYEQYFGPGTRLTVT.

The chain employs TRBV28 and TRBJ2-7; D possibly uses TRBD1 or TRBD2 (6 bases each). Germline lookup yields CDR1 MDHEN and CDR2 SYDVKM. This CDR3 has 14 residues. The ends were cut back, 2 bases at V and 2 bases at J, with 10 bases in the middle. This chain's CDR3 is CASSLMGGTYEQYF. DNA for the CDR3: TGTGCCAGCAGTTTAATGGGGGGCACCTACGAGCAGTACTTC.

V gene TRBV27 combines with J gene TRBJ2-3; TRBD2 matches at 11 bases. In germline, CDR1 is MNHEY, CDR2 SMNVEV (reference sequence). The V gene end was trimmed by 7 bases and the J gene end by 7 bases; junction bases not matched to a gene: 10. This CDR3 has 15 residues. The CDR3 coding sequence is TGTGCCAGCATCGATACTAGCGGGAGTAAAAATACGCAGTATTTT. Translated, it gives CASIDTSGSKNTQYF.

V usage is TRBV28 and J usage is TRBJ2-2; 11 nucleotides match TRBD2. The CDR3 runs to 18 residues. The germline gives CDR1 MDHEN, CDR2 SYDVKM. After removal of 0 bases from V and 3 bases from J, the junction contained 6 bases not matched to a gene. This CDR3 is CASSLWTSGTLHTGELFF. In DNA form, the CDR3 reads TGTGCCAGCAGTTTATGGACTAGCGGGACGCTCCACACCGGGGAGCTGTTTTTT.

This chain links TRBV15 with TRBJ2-5, with 8 nucleotides matching TRBD2. The CDR3 consists of 16 residues. The germline V gene encodes CDR1 LNHNV and CDR2 YYDKDF (reference sequence). With 0 bases clipped from V and 2 bases from J, the junction kept 5 bases outside the gene matches. CDR3 region: CATSRDRSGSQETQYF. The CDR3 coding sequence is TGTGCCACCAGCAGAGATCGAAGCGGGAGTCAAGAGACCCAGTACTTC.

This rearrangement joins TRBV19 to TRBJ2-2, with 8 bases fitting TRBD1. CDR3 length: 14 amino acids. With 7 bases clipped from V and 8 bases from J, the junction kept 9 bases outside the gene matches. In germline, CDR1 is LNHDA, CDR2 SQIVND (reference sequence). CDR3 amino acids: CASIDGTGSGELFF. The DNA of the CDR3 is TGTGCCAGTATTGACGGGACAGGTTCAGGGGAGCTGTTTTTT. Combining the CDR3 with reference TRBV19 and TRBJ2-2 gives the whole variable domain DGGITQSPKYLFRKEGQNVTLSCEQNLNHDAMYWYRQDPGQGLRLIYYSQIVNDFQKGDIAEGYSVSREKKESFPLTVTSAQKNPTAFYLCASIDGTGSGELFFGEGSRLTVL.

The chain is built from TRBV7-9 and TRBJ1-1; possible D gene TRBD1, 5 bases. Germline V gene data show CDR1 as SEHNR and CDR2 as FQNEAQ (reference sequence). This CDR3 is built from 14 residues. Trimming took off 1 base at V and 4 bases at J, with 10 bases between the two ends. This CDR3 reads CASSLVVGGTEAFF. In DNA, the CDR3 is TGTGCCAGCAGCTTAGTAGTGGGGGGCACTGAAGCTTTCTTT.